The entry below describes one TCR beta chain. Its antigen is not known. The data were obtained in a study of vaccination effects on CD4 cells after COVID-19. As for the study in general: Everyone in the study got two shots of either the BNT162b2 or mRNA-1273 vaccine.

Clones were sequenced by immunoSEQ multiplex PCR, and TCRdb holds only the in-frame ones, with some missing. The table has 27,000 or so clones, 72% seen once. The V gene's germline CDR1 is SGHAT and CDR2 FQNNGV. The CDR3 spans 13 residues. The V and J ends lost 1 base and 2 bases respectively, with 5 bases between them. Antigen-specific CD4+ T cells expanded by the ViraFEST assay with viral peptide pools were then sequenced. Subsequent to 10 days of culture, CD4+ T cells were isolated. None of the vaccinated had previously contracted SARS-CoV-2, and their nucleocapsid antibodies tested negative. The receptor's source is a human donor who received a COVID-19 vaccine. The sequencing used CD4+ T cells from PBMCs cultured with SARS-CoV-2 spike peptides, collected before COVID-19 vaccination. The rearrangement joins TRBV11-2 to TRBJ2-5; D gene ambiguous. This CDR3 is CASSLGQQETQYF. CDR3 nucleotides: TGTGCCAGCAGCTTAGGGCAGCAAGAGACCCAGTACTTC.